These 6 T cell receptor beta chains originate from one sample sequenced in a study of Graves' ophthalmopathy and Graves' hyperthyroidism. Amplified TCR beta CDR3 regions were obtained using RNA transcripts as template. HTBI-primed first-round RT-PCR preceded second-round multiplex PCR. TCRdb re-called the multiplex PCR reads with MiXCR, one entry per CDR3 protein. The repertoire holds about 1.1 million distinct CDR3 sequences, with about 35% as singletons. Source material: peripheral blood or thyroid tissue (not recorded which). The origin of the receptors is an adult man with Graves' hyperthyroidism.

The gene calls are TRBV7-2 and TRBJ2-7, with D unresolved. This CDR3 has 13 amino acids. The ends were cut back, 5 bases at V and 5 bases at J, with 13 bases in the middle. CDR1 and CDR2 from the germline V gene are SGHTA and FQGNSA. CDR3 bases: TGTGCCAGCAGCCGAACCGGACCAAACGAGCAGTACTTC. Protein sequence: CASSRTGPNEQYF.

This clonotype was counted ten times or more. The chain uses TRBV5-1 and TRBJ1-1; 9 nucleotides align to TRBD1. Germline CDR1 is SGHRS and CDR2 is YFSETQ. The CDR3 has 14 residues. V lost 2 bases, J lost 10 bases, and 9 bases stayed unmatched. CDR3 loop: CASSLMGQGEGAFF. In nucleotides, the CDR3 is TGCGCCAGCAGCTTAATGGGACAGGGAGAGGGAGCTTTCTTT.

The chain links TRBV7-8 to TRBJ2-7; 8 nucleotides agree with TRBD1. With V trimmed by 8 bases and J by 0 bases, 15 bases remained unmatched. This CDR3 comprises 17 residues. Germline V gene sequence: CDR1 SGHVS, CDR2 FQNEAQ. CDR3: CASSPPVGTGGSYEQYF. The DNA for the CDR3 is TGTGCCAGCTCACCACCCGTTGGGACAGGAGGCTCCTACGAGCAGTACTTC. Using reference TRBV7-8 and TRBJ2-7 for the parts outside the CDR3, the full variable domain is GAGVSQSPRYKVAKRGQDVALRCDPISGHVSLFWYQQALGQGPEFLTYFQNEAQLDKSGLPSDRFFAERPEGSVSTLKIQRTQQEDSAVYLCASSPPVGTGGSYEQYFGPGTRLTVT.

The CDR3 sequence: CASSLEPTDTQYF. CDR3 bases: TGTGCCAGCAGCTTAGAACCGACAGATACGCAGTATTTT. The V gene is TRBV11-3, the J gene TRBJ2-3; D call uncertain. The CDR3 spans 13 residues. Germline V gene sequence: CDR1 SGHNT, CDR2 YENEEA. The ends were cut back, 0 bases at V and 3 bases at J, with 4 bases in the middle.

The gene calls are TRBV7-2 and TRBJ2-7; maybe TRBD2 (5 bases). The V gene lost 6 bases and the J gene lost 7 bases, with 22 bases spanning the gap. CDR3 size: 15 residues. Looked up from germline, CDR1 is SGHTA and CDR2 is FQGNSA. Here the CDR3 reads CASSNGNSGTGEQYF. DNA for the CDR3: TGTGCCAGCAGTAACGGGAACAGTGGAACCGGGGAGCAGTACTTC.

This clonotype was seen only a few times. This chain joins TRBV10-3 and TRBJ1-4; D is undetermined. CDR3 length equals 13 residues. The V gene's germline CDR1 is ENHRY and CDR2 SYGVKD. V was cut by 2 bases and J by 6 bases, with 7 bases left in between. CDR3 DNA sequence: TGTGCCATCAGTGAGGGTGGGGATGAAAAACTGTTTTTT. It translates to CAISEGGDEKLFF.